Listed here are 9 T cell receptor beta chains from one sample, sequenced in a study of blood T cell repertoires in COVID-19. Assay: immunoSEQ multiplex PCR; the TCRdb copy retains only in-frame clones and omits some. The sample has tens of thousands of clones; 82% are singletons. Specimen: peripheral blood. The receptors come from a man aged 50 to 59 with acute or convalescent COVID-19.

The J gene is TRBJ1-1, the V gene TRBV3-1 (or the pseudogene TRBV3-2); no definite D call. Germline CDR1 is LGHDT and CDR2 is YNNKEL (reference sequence). This CDR3 contains 14 residues. Between the trimmed V and J ends, which lost 2 bases and 3 bases, there was a span of 10 bases. As DNA, the CDR3 is TGTGCCAGCAGCCAACGGGAAAGCCACACTGAAGCTTTCTTT. Protein sequence: CASSQRESHTEAFF.

The chain uses TRBV19 and TRBJ1-6, with TRBD1 identical over 7 bases. The CDR3 sequence is 15 residues long. Trimming at V came to 3 bases and at J to 6 bases, leaving 5 bases not matched to a gene. Germline CDR1 LNHDA, CDR2 SQIVND (reference sequence). As DNA, the CDR3 is TGTGCCAGTAGTATGGGGGGACAGATTAATTCACCCCTCCACTTT. Residues: CASSMGGQINSPLHF. Using reference TRBV19 and TRBJ1-6 for the parts outside the CDR3, the full variable domain is DGGITQSPKYLFRKEGQNVTLSCEQNLNHDAMYWYRQDPGQGLRLIYYSQIVNDFQKGDIAEGYSVSREKKESFPLTVTSAQKNPTAFYLCASSMGGQINSPLHFGNGTRLTVT.

V is TRBV28 and J is TRBJ2-7; 12 bases line up with TRBD1. Germline CDR1 is MDHEN and CDR2 is SYDVKM. This CDR3 has 15 residues. Unmatched junction bases numbered 8, after V lost 3 bases and J lost 8 bases. CDR3 region: CASSLPGQGAAQQYF. In DNA form, the CDR3 reads TGTGCCAGCAGTTTGCCGGGACAGGGGGCTGCTCAGCAGTACTTC. The complete variable domain, with remaining parts taken from reference TRBV28 and TRBJ2-7, reads DVKVTQSSRYLVKRTGEKVFLECVQDMDHENMFWYRQDPGLGLRLIYFSYDVKMKEKGDIPEGYSVSREKKERFSLILESASTNQTSMYLCASSLPGQGAAQQYFGPGTRLTVT.

The V call is TRBV11-2, the J call TRBJ1-5, with D hard to call. The CDR3 extends over 14 amino acids. V shed 4 bases and J shed 4 bases, with 11 bases lying between them. The germline gives CDR1 SGHAT, CDR2 FQNNGV. CDR3 sequence (DNA): TGTGCCAGCAGCTCAAGCGGAAGTAATCAGCCCCAGCATTTT. It is translated as CASSSSGSNQPQHF.

The V gene is TRBV2, the J gene TRBJ2-2, with D tentatively TRBD2 (5 bases). Germline CDR1 reads SNHLY; CDR2 reads FYNNEI. This CDR3 spans 15 amino acids. V shed 3 bases and J shed 2 bases, with 10 bases lying between them. CDR3 loop: CASSEGSLNTGELFF. The CDR3 region has the DNA TGTGCCAGCAGTGAGGGGAGCCTAAACACCGGGGAGCTGTTTTTT.

This chain links TRBV7-2 with TRBJ1-1; no clear D gene. CDR1 and CDR2 (germline): SGHTA, FQGNSA. The CDR3 contains 11 residues. Trimming cost V 5 bases and J 10 bases, with 11 bases left between them. The CDR3 nucleotides read TGTGCCAGCAGCGAGGGTGTGGGAGCTTTCTTT. Its translation: CASSEGVGAFF.

The chain employs TRBV27 and TRBJ2-3, with TRBD1 identical over 10 bases. Unmatched junction bases numbered 6, after V lost 5 bases and J lost 4 bases. Germline CDR1 is MNHEY and CDR2 is SMNVEV (reference sequence). The CDR3 length is 15 residues. The CDR3 reads CASSRTGGSADTQYF. For the CDR3, the DNA is TGTGCCAGCAGTCGGACAGGGGGTAGCGCAGATACGCAGTATTTT.

The chain uses TRBV5-1 and TRBJ2-7, with 8 bases that match TRBD1. Germline CDR1 reads SGHRS; CDR2 reads YFSETQ. The CDR3 totals 13 residues. Trimming at V came to 4 bases and at J to 3 bases, leaving 3 bases not matched to a gene. This CDR3 reads CASSRTGNYEQYF. The DNA of the CDR3 is TGCGCCAGCAGCCGGACAGGGAACTACGAGCAGTACTTC.

CDR3: CASSYAGGTNEKLFF. The CDR3 bases are TGTGCCAGCAGTTACGCGGGGGGTACTAATGAAAAACTGTTTTTT. This chain links TRBV6-5 with TRBJ1-4; perhaps TRBD1 as D (5 bases). The germline V and J ends were trimmed by 2 bases and 2 bases, with 9 bases remaining between them. Germline loops: CDR1 MNHEY, CDR2 SVGAGI. This CDR3 is built from 15 residues.